Below are 10 T cell receptor beta chains sequenced from a single sample in a study of CD8 T cells in Susac syndrome. Reverse transcription of roughly 0.45 to 1 ug RNA was performed with random hexamers. Each CDR3 protein gets one entry after TCRdb re-called the immunoSEQ multiplex PCR reads with MiXCR. The repertoire holds 250,000 to 350,000 distinct CDR3 sequences, about 92% seen once, with roughly 0.064% in the top ten. Specimen: CD4+ T cells from PBMCs. Receptors originate from a human donor with multiple sclerosis.

The chain links TRBV6-5 to TRBJ2-1, with D perhaps TRBD2 (6 bases). The CDR3 length is 15 residues. Germline V gives CDR1 MNHEY, CDR2 SVGAGI. Trimming shortened V by 0 bases and J by 7 bases, and 13 bases separated the two germline ends. As DNA, the CDR3 is TGTGCCAGCAGTTACTCTGCTATCCGGGAGAATGAGCAGTTCTTC. It yields the protein CASSYSAIRENEQFF.

The CDR3 nucleotides read TGTGCCAGCAGCCTATCCGGGACAGGGGTGCAAGATACGCAGTATTTT. Residues: CASSLSGTGVQDTQYF. V gene TRBV12-3 or TRBV12-4 combines with J gene TRBJ2-3, with 10 bases that match TRBD1. This CDR3 spans 16 amino acids. J gave up 5 bases and V 6 bases, and 11 bases lay outside the gene matches.

The CDR3: CSVQEGRVSGYTF. The CDR3 region has the DNA TGCAGTGTCCAAGAAGGGAGGGTATCTGGCTACACCTTC. The chain employs TRBV20-1 and TRBJ1-2; D is uncertain. Trimming removed 7 bases at V and 7 bases at J, with 19 bases between. The CDR3 runs 13 residues. The germline V gene has CDR1 DFQATT and CDR2 SNEGSKA (reference sequence).

The genes are TRBV5-1 and TRBJ2-2; the D gene is possibly TRBD2 (5 bases). Germline values: CDR1 SGHRS, CDR2 YFSETQ. The CDR3 sequence is 13 residues long. V lost 2 bases and J lost 3, with 5 bases in between. The CDR3, as DNA: TGCGCCAGCAGCTTAGCGGACACCGGGGAGCTGTTTTTT. It yields the protein CASSLADTGELFF.

The sample holds one count of this clonotype. The chain employs TRBV12-5 and TRBJ1-1; a possible D gene is TRBD1 (6 bases). The CDR3 is made up of 13 amino acids. Per the germline V gene, CDR1 is LGHNT and CDR2 is FRNRAP. V was shortened by 7 bases and J by 1 base, with 10 bases between the two germline ends. The CDR3 loop is CASAGTPNTEAFF. Written as DNA, the CDR3 is TGTGCTAGTGCCGGGACACCGAACACTGAAGCTTTCTTT.

J is TRBJ1-5 and V is TRBV2; 8 bases are shared with TRBD1. In germline, CDR1 is SNHLY, CDR2 FYNNEI. The CDR3 runs to 15 residues. V was pared by 5 bases and J by 6 bases, with 9 bases of the junction left unmatched. As DNA, the CDR3 is TGTGCCAGCAGTAGACAGGGGATTGTAGGTCAGCCCCAGCATTTT. It yields the protein CASSRQGIVGQPQHF.

The rearrangement links TRBV27 to TRBJ1-4; D gene ambiguous. The ends were cut back, 6 bases at V and 7 bases at J, with 24 bases in the middle. The CDR3 is 17 residues long. Looked up from germline, CDR1 is MNHEY and CDR2 is SMNVEV (reference sequence). The CDR3 bases are TGTGCCAGCAGCCCTTTCGCCCTTTCGGGCGCCGGTGAAAAACTGTTTTTT. As protein: CASSPFALSGAGEKLFF.

The chain recombines TRBV12-3 or TRBV12-4 with TRBJ1-2; 7 nucleotides align to TRBD1. J lost 6 bases, V lost 6 bases, and 7 bases had no gene match. This CDR3 is built from 13 residues. CDR3 in DNA: TGTGCCAGCAGCCTCCGCAGGGGGAATGGCTACACCTTC. This encodes CASSLRRGNGYTF.

V and J are TRBV10-3 and TRBJ2-7; TRBD1 matches 9 bases. CDR1 and CDR2 from the germline V gene are ENHRY and SYGVKD. The trim removed 2 bases at V and 3 bases at J, leaving 5 bases unmatched. The CDR3 sequence is 15 residues long. The CDR3, as DNA: TGTGCCATCAGTGAGGGACAGGGGACGCTCTACGAGCAGTACTTC. Its translation is CAISEGQGTLYEQYF.

The J gene is TRBJ1-1, the V gene TRBV20-1; D remains unclear. Germline values: CDR1 DFQATT, CDR2 SNEGSKA (reference sequence). The CDR3 is 14 amino acids. V lost 3 bases to trimming and J lost 1 base, with 12 bases between them. CDR3 coding DNA: TGCAGTGCTAGGAAGACTTCCGCGAACACTGAAGCTTTCTTT. Amino acids: CSARKTSANTEAFF.